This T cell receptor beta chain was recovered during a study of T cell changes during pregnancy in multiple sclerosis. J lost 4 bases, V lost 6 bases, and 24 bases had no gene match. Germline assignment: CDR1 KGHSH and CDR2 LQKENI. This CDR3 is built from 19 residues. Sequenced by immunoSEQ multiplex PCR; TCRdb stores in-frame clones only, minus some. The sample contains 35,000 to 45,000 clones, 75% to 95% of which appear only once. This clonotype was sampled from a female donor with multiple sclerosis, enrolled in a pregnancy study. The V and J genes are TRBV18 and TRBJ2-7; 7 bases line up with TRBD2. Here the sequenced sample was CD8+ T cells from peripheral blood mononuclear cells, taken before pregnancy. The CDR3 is CASSPRRGEGNIFKYEQYF. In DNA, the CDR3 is TGTGCCAGCTCCCCGAGGCGAGGGGAGGGTAATATTTTTAAGTACGAGCAGTACTTC.